The next 11 T cell receptor beta chains were all read from a single sample in a study of identical twins. TCRdb passed the 5' RACE reads through MiXCR, listing each CDR3 protein once. The sample has under 300,000 distinct CDR3 sequences, 6.5% seen once. These same records also appear under a second study, on T cells expressing NK-cell markers.

Sequencing input: CD8+ T cells sorted from blood. The receptors were gathered from a woman younger than 30 in good health.

The sample holds a few counts of this clonotype. The rearrangement uses TRBV3-1 and TRBJ2-1, with 9 bases identical to TRBD2. J was trimmed by 2 bases and V by 4 bases; bases with no gene match: 3. There are 15 residues in the CDR3. Germline CDR1 reads LGHDT; CDR2 reads YNNKEL (reference sequence). The CDR3 region has the DNA TGTGCCAGCAGCCCTAGCGGGGCCCCCTACAATGAGCAGTTCTTC. Residues: CASSPSGAPYNEQFF.

There are a few counts of this clonotype. The chain combines TRBV10-3 with TRBJ1-2; 7 positions agree with TRBD1. Germline trimming cut 4 bases from V and 8 bases from J; bases unmatched to any gene: 13. Looked up from germline, CDR1 is ENHRY and CDR2 is SYGVKD. The CDR3 runs to 15 residues. The CDR3 spells CAISAPATGLEGYTF. In DNA form, the CDR3 reads TGTGCCATCAGTGCCCCCGCGACAGGGCTCGAAGGCTACACCTTC.

V is TRBV12-5 and J is TRBJ2-7; D call uncertain. CDR1 and CDR2 from the germline V gene are LGHNT and FRNRAP. V was cut by 2 bases and J by 2 bases, with 16 bases left in between. The CDR3 runs 16 residues. The CDR3 protein is CASGLPGSATTYEQYF. The CDR3, as DNA: TGTGCTAGTGGTTTGCCCGGATCGGCCACCACCTACGAGCAGTACTTC.

J is TRBJ2-7 and V is TRBV27, with D perhaps matching TRBD1 (7 bases). The V and J ends lost 4 bases and 7 bases respectively, with 20 bases between them. This CDR3 has 15 amino acids. Germline V CDR1 and CDR2: MNHEY, SMNVEV (reference sequence). CDR3 residues: CASSSRQGPREEQYF. CDR3 nucleotides: TGTGCCAGCAGTTCCCGACAGGGCCCTCGGGAGGAGCAGTACTTC.

This clonotype was seen more than once but under ten times. The rearrangement uses TRBV3-1 and TRBJ2-7; possibly TRBD2 for D (5 bases). Germline values: CDR1 LGHDT, CDR2 YNNKEL (reference sequence). Trimming shortened V by 1 base and J by 2 bases, and 12 bases separated the two germline ends. This CDR3 is built from 15 residues. The CDR3 spells CASSQVREGPYEQYF. In DNA, the CDR3 is TGTGCCAGCAGCCAAGTAAGAGAGGGCCCCTACGAGCAGTACTTC.

This clonotype was found many times. The J gene is TRBJ2-3, the V gene TRBV4-1; no clear D gene. CDR3 length equals 16 residues. V was pared by 0 bases and J by 3 bases, with 13 bases between. The germline V gene has CDR1 MGHRA and CDR2 YSYEKL. CDR3 nucleotides: TGCGCCAGCAGCCAAGACCCCCGAATGGGGACAGATACGCAGTATTTT. As protein: CASSQDPRMGTDTQYF.

This clonotype has only a few counts. CDR3 nucleotide sequence: TGTGCCAGCAGCTTGGGTCCTACCCAACTCTCCTACGAGCAGTACTTC. Its translation is CASSLGPTQLSYEQYF. The chain uses TRBV7-9 and TRBJ2-7; the D is unclear. CDR1 is SEHNR and CDR2 is FQNEAQ in the germline V gene (reference sequence). V lost 3 bases, J lost 0 bases, and 15 bases lay in between. The CDR3 is 16 residues long. Filled out from reference TRBV7-9 and TRBJ2-7, the complete variable domain reads DTGVSQNPRHKITKRGQNVTFRCDPISEHNRLYWYRQTLGQGPEFLTYFQNEAQLEKSRLLSDRFSAERPKGSFSTLEIQRTEQGDSAMYLCASSLGPTQLSYEQYFGPGTRLTVT.

This clonotype has a count of ten or more. The chain carries TRBV29-1 and TRBJ1-1; D remains unclear. Trimming left V 2 bases short and J 8 bases short, with 9 bases between. The CDR3 sequence is 11 residues long. Germline V gene data show CDR1 as SQVTM and CDR2 as ANQGSEA. CDR3 nucleotide sequence: TGCAGCGTTGAACACCGAGTGGAAGCTTTCTTT. As protein: CSVEHRVEAFF.

This rearrangement joins TRBV7-9 to TRBJ2-7; 9 bases are shared with TRBD2. V lost 8 bases and J lost 7; bases outside the gene matches: 12. CDR1 and CDR2 (germline): SEHNR, FQNEAQ (reference sequence). The CDR3 length is 14 residues. This CDR3 reads CASSTTSGRGEQYF. CDR3 coding DNA: TGTGCCAGCTCCACGACTAGCGGAAGGGGGGAGCAGTACTTC.

This clonotype was counted a few times. V and J are TRBV5-6 and TRBJ1-5; possible D gene TRBD1, 5 bases. V dropped 1 base and J dropped 4 bases, with 9 bases sitting between them. CDR3 size: 14 residues. The germline V gene encodes CDR1 SGHDT and CDR2 YYEEEE. For the CDR3, the DNA is TGTGCCAGCAGCTTGCCAGGGTTTAATCAGCCCCAGCATTTT. Amino acids: CASSLPGFNQPQHF. Full variable domain (remainder filled in from reference TRBV5-6 and TRBJ1-5): DAGVTQSPTHLIKTRGQQVTLRCSPKSGHDTVSWYQQALGQGPQFIFQYYEEEERQRGNFPDRFSGHQFPNYSSELNVNALLLGDSALYLCASSLPGFNQPQHFGDGTRLSIL.

By proportion, this clonotype is medium-sized. This chain uses TRBV12-3 or TRBV12-4 with TRBJ2-5; D remains unclear. With 3 bases removed from V and 5 bases from J, the gap between germline ends came to 4 bases. CDR3 length equals 11 residues. CDR3 residues: CASSLGETQYF. The CDR3 bases are TGTGCCAGCAGTTTGGGGGAGACCCAGTACTTC.